This T cell receptor beta chain was profiled in a study of cytomegalovirus exposure and HLA in healthy donors. Of note for this clone: Its target is unknown.

PCR primers comprised 60 Vbeta and 13 Jbeta primers. Produced via immunoSEQ multiplex PCR; TCRdb's table is partial and in-frame only. The sample yields 100,000 to 150,000 clones, about 80% seen once. Study-wide points: Across all donors, roughly uniform sequencing depth was an assumption of the presence/absence analyses. Solely CMV serostatus was available to characterize immune exposure.

The sequence was obtained from a male donor in good health and CMV-seronegative. Sequences were obtained from PBMCs.

CDR3 sequence: CASTTGQSNQPQHF. The CDR3 DNA is TGTGCCAGCACAACGGGACAGAGCAATCAGCCCCAGCATTTT. The J gene is TRBJ1-5, the V gene TRBV2, with 7 nucleotides matching TRBD1. The V segment lost 7 bases and the J segment 1 base; nucleotides outside the gene matches: 4. CDR1 SNHLY and CDR2 FYNNEI come from the germline V gene. CDR3 length: 14 residues.